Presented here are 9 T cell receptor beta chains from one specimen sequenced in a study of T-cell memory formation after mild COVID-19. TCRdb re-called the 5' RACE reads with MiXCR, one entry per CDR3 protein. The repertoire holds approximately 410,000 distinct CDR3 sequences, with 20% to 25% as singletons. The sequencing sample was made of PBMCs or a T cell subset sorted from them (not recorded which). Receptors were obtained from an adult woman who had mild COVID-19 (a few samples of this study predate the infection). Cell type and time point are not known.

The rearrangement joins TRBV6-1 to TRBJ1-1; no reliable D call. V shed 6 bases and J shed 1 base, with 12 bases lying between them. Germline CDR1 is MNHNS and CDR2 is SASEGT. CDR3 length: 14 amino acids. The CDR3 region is CASSQNYKNTEAFF. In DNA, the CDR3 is TGTGCCAGCAGCCAAAACTATAAGAACACTGAAGCTTTCTTT.

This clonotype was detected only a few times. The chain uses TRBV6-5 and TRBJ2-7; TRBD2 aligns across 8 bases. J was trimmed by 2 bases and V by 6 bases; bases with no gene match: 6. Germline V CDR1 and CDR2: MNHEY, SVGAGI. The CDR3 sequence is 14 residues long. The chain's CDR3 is CASSPTTSAYEQYF. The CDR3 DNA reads TGTGCCAGCAGCCCAACGACTAGCGCCTACGAGCAGTACTTC.

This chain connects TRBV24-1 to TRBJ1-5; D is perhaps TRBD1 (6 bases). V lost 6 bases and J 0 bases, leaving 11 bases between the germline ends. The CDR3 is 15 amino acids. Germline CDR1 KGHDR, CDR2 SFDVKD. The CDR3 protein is CATSKTGYSNQPQHF. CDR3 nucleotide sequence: TGTGCCACCAGTAAGACAGGTTATAGCAATCAGCCCCAGCATTTT.

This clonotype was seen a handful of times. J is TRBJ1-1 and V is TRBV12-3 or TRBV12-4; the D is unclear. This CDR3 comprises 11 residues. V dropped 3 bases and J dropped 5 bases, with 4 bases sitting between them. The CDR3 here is CASSFTTEAFF. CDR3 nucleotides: TGTGCCAGCAGTTTCACTACTGAAGCTTTCTTT.

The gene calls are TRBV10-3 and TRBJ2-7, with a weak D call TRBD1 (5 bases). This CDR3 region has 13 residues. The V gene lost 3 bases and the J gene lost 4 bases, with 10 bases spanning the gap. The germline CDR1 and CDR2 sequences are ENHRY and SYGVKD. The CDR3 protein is CAISDGQGYEQYF. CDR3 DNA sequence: TGTGCCATCAGTGATGGGCAGGGTTACGAGCAGTACTTC.

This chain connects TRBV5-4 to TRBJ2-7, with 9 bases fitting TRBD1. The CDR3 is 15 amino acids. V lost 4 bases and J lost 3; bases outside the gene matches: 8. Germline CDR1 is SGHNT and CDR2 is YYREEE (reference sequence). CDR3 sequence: CASSRDREHLYEQYF. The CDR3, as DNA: TGTGCCAGCAGCCGGGACAGGGAGCACCTCTACGAGCAGTACTTC.

CDR3 in DNA: TGTGCCAGCAGTCGTTATAGCAATCAGCCCCAGCATTTT. Encoded protein: CASSRYSNQPQHF. The chain carries TRBV5-6 and TRBJ1-5; D not certain. CDR1 and CDR2 (germline): SGHDT, YYEEEE. V dropped 5 bases and J dropped 0 bases, with 6 bases sitting between them. The CDR3 runs 13 residues.

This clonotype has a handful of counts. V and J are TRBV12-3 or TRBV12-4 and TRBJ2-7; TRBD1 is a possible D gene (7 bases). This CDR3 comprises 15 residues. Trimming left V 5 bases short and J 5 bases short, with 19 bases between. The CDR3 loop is CASSPGVQGGHEQYF. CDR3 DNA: TGTGCCAGCAGTCCCGGTGTCCAGGGGGGCCACGAGCAGTACTTC.

For the CDR3, the DNA is TGTGCCAGCAGTCGCAGGGTAATCGACACTGAAGCTTTCTTT. Amino acid sequence: CASSRRVIDTEAFF. This rearrangement joins TRBV11-2 to TRBJ1-1; a weak D match, TRBD1 (5 bases). Per germline, CDR1 SGHAT and CDR2 FQNNGV. The V and J ends lost 6 bases and 3 bases respectively, with 14 bases between them. The CDR3 loop spans 14 amino acids. The full variable domain, with the rest looked up from reference TRBV11-2 and TRBJ1-1, is EAGVAQSPRYKIIEKRQSVAFWCNPISGHATLYWYQQILGQGPKLLIQFQNNGVVDDSQLPKDRFSAERLKGVDSTLKIQPAKLEDSAVYLCASSRRVIDTEAFFGQGTRLTVV.